A selection of T cell receptor beta chains follows, all from one sample in a study of blood T cell repertoires in COVID-19. Sequenced by immunoSEQ multiplex PCR; TCRdb stores in-frame clones only, minus some. Seen here are approximately 200,000 clones, 70% to 80% observed once, and the top ten hold less than 7%. Sequenced: peripheral blood. These receptors came from a woman in her thirties or forties with COVID-19, enrolled during active disease. CDR3s include the opening cysteine and the closing phenylalanine or tryptophan. The order of the fields is J gene, clone size, V gene, D gene, CDR3 protein, CDR3 DNA. The D gene is left open where the match is weak. Size is omitted from some rows. Given values are once, few, many or a class for expanded clones.

J gene: TRBJ2-7; clone size: NA; V gene: TRBV6-2/TRBV6-3; D gene: TRBD2; CDR3 protein: CASSTPTSGVASYEQYF; CDR3 DNA: TGTGCCAGCAGTACCCCGACTAGCGGGGTCGCCTCCTACGAGCAGTACTTC
J gene: TRBJ1-5; clone size: NA; V gene: TRBV28; D gene: TRBD1; CDR3 protein: CASSPTRDRGRQPQHF; CDR3 DNA: TGTGCCAGCAGCCCCACCCGGGACAGGGGGAGACAGCCCCAGCATTTT
J gene: TRBJ1-1; clone size: few; V gene: TRBV12-3/TRBV12-4; D gene: NA; CDR3 protein: CASQRSNTEAFF; CDR3 DNA: TGTGCCAGTCAAAGAAGCAACACTGAAGCTTTCTTT
J gene: TRBJ2-5; clone size: NA; V gene: TRBV7-8; D gene: NA; CDR3 protein: CASSLRQKETQYF; CDR3 DNA: TGTGCCAGCAGCTTGAGACAGAAAGAGACCCAGTACTTC
J gene: TRBJ1-2; clone size: few; V gene: TRBV25-1; D gene: TRBD1; CDR3 protein: CASSDPGQGHYGYTF; CDR3 DNA: TGTGCCAGCAGTGATCCGGGACAGGGCCACTATGGCTACACCTTC
J gene: TRBJ1-5; clone size: NA; V gene: TRBV19; D gene: TRBD1; CDR3 protein: CASSTRQGGNQPQHF; CDR3 DNA: TGTGCCAGTAGTACCCGACAGGGCGGCAATCAGCCCCAGCATTTT
J gene: TRBJ1-5; clone size: NA; V gene: TRBV6-5; D gene: NA; CDR3 protein: CASSYSSGHQPQHF; CDR3 DNA: TGTGCCAGCAGTTACTCGAGTGGGCATCAGCCCCAGCATTTT
J gene: TRBJ2-4; clone size: NA; V gene: TRBV5-1; D gene: TRBD2; CDR3 protein: CASSLASGGNIQYF; CDR3 DNA: TGCGCCAGCAGCTTGGCTAGCGGGGGCAACATTCAGTACTTC
J gene: TRBJ1-2; clone size: NA; V gene: TRBV27; D gene: TRBD1; CDR3 protein: CASSLKGQGGYGYTF; CDR3 DNA: TGTGCCAGCAGTTTAAAGGGACAGGGGGGTTATGGCTACACCTTC
J gene: TRBJ1-1; clone size: NA; V gene: TRBV7-8; D gene: NA; CDR3 protein: CASSLDSFPNTEAFF; CDR3 DNA: TGTGCCAGCAGCTTGGACAGCTTCCCGAACACTGAAGCTTTCTTT
J gene: TRBJ1-2; clone size: NA; V gene: TRBV25-1; D gene: TRBD1; CDR3 protein: CASSTPGQGKDGYTF; CDR3 DNA: TGTGCCAGCAGTACCCCCGGACAGGGTAAAGATGGCTACACCTTC
J gene: TRBJ1-1; clone size: NA; V gene: TRBV5-4; D gene: NA; CDR3 protein: CASSLVGSNTEAFF; CDR3 DNA: TGTGCCAGCAGCCTGGTCGGGTCGAACACTGAAGCTTTCTTT
J gene: TRBJ2-7; clone size: NA; V gene: TRBV5-1; D gene: NA; CDR3 protein: CASRDSSYEQYF; CDR3 DNA: TGCGCCAGCAGGGACTCGTCCTACGAGCAGTACTTC
J gene: TRBJ1-2; clone size: few; V gene: TRBV19; D gene: TRBD1; CDR3 protein: CASTGGGGHYGYTF; CDR3 DNA: TGTGCCAGTACTGGAGGAGGGGGCCACTATGGCTACACCTTC
J gene: TRBJ2-7; clone size: once; V gene: TRBV3-1/TRBV3-2; D gene: NA; CDR3 protein: CASSQDQHSYYEQYF; CDR3 DNA: TGTGCCAGCAGCCAAGATCAGCACAGCTATTACGAGCAGTACTTC
J gene: TRBJ2-7; clone size: NA; V gene: TRBV7-6; D gene: NA; CDR3 protein: CASSSSTYGEGGPYEQYF; CDR3 DNA: TGTGCCAGCAGCTCCTCCACTTACGGGGAAGGAGGACCCTACGAGCAGTACTTC
J gene: TRBJ2-3; clone size: NA; V gene: TRBV5-4; D gene: NA; CDR3 protein: CASSLAGGGGQDTQYF; CDR3 DNA: TGTGCCAGCAGCTTGGCCGGCGGGGGCGGTCAAGATACGCAGTATTTT
J gene: TRBJ1-5; clone size: NA; V gene: TRBV6-5; D gene: NA; CDR3 protein: CASSSRGNNQPQHF; CDR3 DNA: TGTGCCAGCAGTTCTCGAGGGAACAATCAGCCCCAGCATTTT
J gene: TRBJ2-1; clone size: NA; V gene: TRBV10-3; D gene: TRBD2; CDR3 protein: CAISRTLAGGPDNDNEQFF; CDR3 DNA: TGTGCCATCAGCCGTACCCTAGCGGGAGGACCTGACAATGACAATGAGCAGTTCTTC
J gene: TRBJ2-7; clone size: NA; V gene: TRBV29-1; D gene: NA; CDR3 protein: CSVDGGPNYEQYF; CDR3 DNA: TGCAGCGTTGACGGGGGTCCGAACTACGAGCAGTACTTC
J gene: TRBJ1-1; clone size: NA; V gene: TRBV30; D gene: TRBD1; CDR3 protein: CAWRKDRLNTEAFF; CDR3 DNA: TGTGCCTGGAGAAAGGACAGGTTGAACACTGAAGCTTTCTTT
J gene: TRBJ1-4; clone size: NA; V gene: TRBV9; D gene: NA; CDR3 protein: CASSVAPDRNEKLFF; CDR3 DNA: TGTGCCAGCAGCGTTGCCCCCGACAGGAATGAAAAACTGTTTTTT
J gene: TRBJ2-1; clone size: NA; V gene: TRBV15; D gene: TRBD2; CDR3 protein: CATSRATSGRLYEQFF; CDR3 DNA: TGTGCCACCAGCAGAGCGACTAGCGGGAGGTTATATGAGCAGTTCTTC
J gene: TRBJ2-5; clone size: NA; V gene: TRBV18; D gene: NA; CDR3 protein: CASGRGAEETQYF; CDR3 DNA: TGTGCCAGCGGACGGGGGGCAGAAGAGACCCAGTACTTC
J gene: TRBJ2-5; clone size: NA; V gene: TRBV10-3; D gene: NA; CDR3 protein: CAIKPGLTQETQYF; CDR3 DNA: TGTGCCATCAAGCCGGGACTTACCCAAGAGACCCAGTACTTC
J gene: TRBJ2-5; clone size: NA; V gene: TRBV7-2; D gene: NA; CDR3 protein: CASSLANEETQYF; CDR3 DNA: TGTGCCAGCAGTCTAGCGAATGAGGAGACCCAGTACTTC